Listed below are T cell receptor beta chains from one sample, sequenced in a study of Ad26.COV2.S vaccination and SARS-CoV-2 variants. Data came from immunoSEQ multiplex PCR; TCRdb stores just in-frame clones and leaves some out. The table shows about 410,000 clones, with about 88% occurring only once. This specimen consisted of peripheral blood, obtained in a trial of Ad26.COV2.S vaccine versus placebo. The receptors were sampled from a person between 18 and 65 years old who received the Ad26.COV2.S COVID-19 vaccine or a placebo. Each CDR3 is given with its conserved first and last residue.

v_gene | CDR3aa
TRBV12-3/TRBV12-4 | CASSREGLGGAFF
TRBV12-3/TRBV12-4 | CASSRDVETQYF
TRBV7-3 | CASSVSGKRETQYF
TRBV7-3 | CASSPMGRAGAAGELFF
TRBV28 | CASTKPGLGFSGANVLTF
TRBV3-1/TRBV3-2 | CASKSGTAGELFF
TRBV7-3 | CASSPNGFQAGELFF
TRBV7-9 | CASSLAPVQETQYF
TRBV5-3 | CARSLLSSGRTYEQYF
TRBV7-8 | CASSRGTSTPGELFF
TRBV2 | CASSEAPGLAGGRQYEQYF
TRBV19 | CASTNRGLNQPQHF
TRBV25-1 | CASSEVPRLAGEETQYF
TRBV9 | CASSVGTRYEQYF
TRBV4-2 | CASSQEGRGQNIQYF
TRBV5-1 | CASRQGASYEQYF
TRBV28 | CASRGTSGSNEQFF
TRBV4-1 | CASSQTGGYGYTF
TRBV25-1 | CAVGIGNTGELFF
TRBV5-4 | CASSGQQGLNEKLFF
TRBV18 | CASSPTTGGHEQYF
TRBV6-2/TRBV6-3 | CASSYSGRKMNTEAFF
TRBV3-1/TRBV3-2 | CASSQERGGQPQHF
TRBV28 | CASSQATEQFF
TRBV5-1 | CASSLSGQHNEKLFF
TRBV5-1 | CASSPGGQGGADTQYF
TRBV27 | CASRSRAQTQYF
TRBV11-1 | CASSSRLFTGELFF
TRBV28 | CASTIQGPNTGELFF